This entry lists 15 T cell receptor beta chains sequenced from one sample in a study of blood T cell repertoires in COVID-19. Data came from immunoSEQ multiplex PCR; TCRdb stores just in-frame clones and leaves some out. Of 330,000 or so clones in the sample, 92% were seen once. Sequenced: PBMCs or T cells enriched from blood (not recorded which). The receptor set was obtained from a woman aged 25 to 39 who had recovered from COVID-19.

The chain combines TRBV5-6 with TRBJ1-1, with TRBD1 identical over 7 bases. Trimming cost V 6 bases and J 6 bases; bases outside gene matches: 11. Germline values: CDR1 SGHDT, CDR2 YYEEEE. The CDR3 totals 14 residues. The CDR3: CASTIGSTGPEAFF. The DNA of the CDR3 is TGTGCCAGCACAATCGGCTCGACAGGGCCTGAAGCTTTCTTT.

The chain joins TRBV11-2 to TRBJ2-7; TRBD1 matches at 9 bases. Trimming removed 5 bases from V and 6 bases from J; junction bases left unmatched: 5. This CDR3 spans 13 amino acids. Germline assignment: CDR1 SGHAT and CDR2 FQNNGV. CDR3 coding DNA: TGTGCCAGCAGCATCCAGGACAGGGGCGAGCAGTACTTC. It encodes CASSIQDRGEQYF.

The V gene is TRBV10-3, the J gene TRBJ1-2, with D hard to call. Deletions cut 2 bases from V and 3 bases from J, with 7 bases between. This CDR3 comprises 13 residues. CDR1 and CDR2 (germline): ENHRY, SYGVKD. For the CDR3, the DNA is TGTGCCATCAGTGAGCAGGAGGACTATGGCTACACCTTC. Translated: CAISEQEDYGYTF.

This chain uses TRBV5-5 with TRBJ2-7; D possibly corresponds to TRBD1 (5 bases). Germline values: CDR1 SGHKS, CDR2 YYEKEE (reference sequence). Trimming took off 1 base at V and 5 bases at J, with 13 bases between the two ends. This CDR3 has 14 residues. The CDR3: CASSLMTDNDEQYF. In nucleotides, the CDR3 is TGTGCCAGCAGCTTGATGACGGACAATGACGAGCAGTACTTC.

The rearrangement links TRBV7-3 to TRBJ1-2; no clear D. V was cut by 1 base and J by 5 bases, with 14 bases left in between. This CDR3 is 15 amino acids long. Germline values: CDR1 SGHTA, CDR2 FQGTGA. The CDR3 loop is CASSLRPPELYGYTF. Written as DNA, the CDR3 is TGTGCCAGCAGCTTAAGACCGCCGGAGCTATATGGCTACACCTTC.

This rearrangement joins TRBV19 to TRBJ2-1, with D possibly matching TRBD2 (6 bases). V lost 6 bases and J 6 bases, leaving 18 bases between the germline ends. This CDR3 region has 15 residues. Germline V gives CDR1 LNHDA, CDR2 SQIVND (reference sequence). The CDR3 DNA reads TGTGCCAGTAGCAACCTTCAACTAGCAGTCAATGAGCAGTTCTTC. Translated: CASSNLQLAVNEQFF.

This chain links TRBV19 with TRBJ1-1; weak D call: TRBD1 (5 bases). The CDR3 sequence is 15 residues long. Trimming cost V 4 bases and J 2 bases, with 14 bases left between them. Germline V gene lookup returns CDR1 LNHDA and CDR2 SQIVND (reference sequence). CDR3 coding DNA: TGTGCCAGTAGTACAACAGGTCGGAGCAACACTGAAGCTTTCTTT. Amino acid sequence: CASSTTGRSNTEAFF.

The J gene is TRBJ1-2, the V gene TRBV7-2, with 8 bases aligning to TRBD1. This CDR3 is built from 14 residues. Germline lookup yields CDR1 SGHTA and CDR2 FQGNSA. Trimming took 5 bases from V and 6 from J; bases not matched to a gene: 8. CDR3 bases: TGTGCCAGCAGCCTCTGGACAGGGTCGGATGGCTACACCTTC. Protein product: CASSLWTGSDGYTF.

V and J are TRBV29-1 and TRBJ2-7, with D hard to call. Germline V gene data show CDR1 as SQVTM and CDR2 as ANQGSEA. Trimming removed 1 base at V and 0 bases at J, with 16 bases between. CDR3 size: 16 residues. The CDR3: CSVEARDTDNSYEQYF. CDR3 sequence (DNA): TGCAGCGTTGAAGCTCGAGACACTGACAACTCCTACGAGCAGTACTTC.

This chain links TRBV4-1 with TRBJ2-2; 11 positions match TRBD1. Trimming at V came to 4 bases and at J to 7 bases, leaving 5 bases not matched to a gene. The V gene's germline CDR1 is MGHRA and CDR2 YSYEKL. The CDR3 has 15 amino acids. CDR3 amino acids: CASSRGQGAVGELFF. CDR3 nucleotides: TGCGCCAGCAGCCGAGGACAGGGGGCGGTCGGGGAGCTGTTTTTT.

This chain connects TRBV5-1 to TRBJ1-3, with 8 bases that match TRBD1. V was pared by 4 bases and J by 5 bases, with 8 bases of the junction left unmatched. In germline, CDR1 is SGHRS, CDR2 YFSETQ. This CDR3 is built from 15 residues. The DNA of the CDR3 is TGCGCCAGCAGCCCGCGACAGGGGACAAGAAACACCATATATTTT. Protein sequence: CASSPRQGTRNTIYF.

This clone was seen a few times. The V and J genes are TRBV28 and TRBJ2-3, with TRBD2 matching over 10 bases. Losses at the gene ends were 3 bases for V and 3 bases for J; bases not matched to a gene: 9. The V gene's germline CDR1 is MDHEN and CDR2 SYDVKM. The CDR3 totals 17 residues. The CDR3 is CASSLLSGGARTDTQYF. As DNA, the CDR3 is TGTGCCAGCAGTTTGCTCAGCGGGGGGGCCCGGACAGATACGCAGTATTTT.

V usage is TRBV28 and J usage is TRBJ2-1; D possibly corresponds to TRBD2 (5 bases). The ends were cut back, 3 bases at V and 8 bases at J, with 8 bases in the middle. Germline CDR1 reads MDHEN; CDR2 reads SYDVKM. CDR3 length equals 12 residues. The CDR3 DNA reads as TGTGCCAGCAGTTTGATGCGGGATGAGCAGTTCTTC. Translation: CASSLMRDEQFF.

The chain links TRBV28 to TRBJ1-2, with a possible D match to TRBD1 (5 bases). In germline, CDR1 is MDHEN, CDR2 SYDVKM. V was pared by 2 bases and J by 9 bases, with 13 bases between. This CDR3 has 13 amino acids. The CDR3 DNA is TGTGCCAGCAGTTTAGGGGCCCCCCCTAGCTACACCTTC. Encoded protein: CASSLGAPPSYTF.

CDR3 DNA sequence: TGTGCCAGCAGTTCCAGAGGGCGGTCTAGCACAGATACGCAGTATTTT. It specifies CASSSRGRSSTDTQYF. The V and J genes are TRBV6-5 and TRBJ2-3, with D possibly matching TRBD2 (5 bases). Germline V lookup: CDR1 MNHEY, CDR2 SVGAGI. The V end was cut by 4 bases, the J end by 0 bases, with 14 bases between. CDR3 size: 16 residues.